The 12 T cell receptor beta chains given below trace back to one sample, sequenced in a study of blood T cell repertoires in COVID-19. TCRdb's copy holds only in-frame clones and misses some; the assay was immunoSEQ multiplex PCR. The data show a few hundred thousand clones, roughly 85% seen once. The material sequenced was PBMCs or T cells enriched from blood (not recorded which). The source of these receptors is a woman aged 40 to 49 with acute COVID-19.

The rearrangement joins TRBV9 to TRBJ2-3, with 14 bases that match TRBD2. The CDR3 contains 19 residues. The V and J ends lost 3 bases and 2 bases, in that order; junction bases with no gene match: 11. The germline V gene encodes CDR1 SGDLS and CDR2 YYNGEE. The CDR3 DNA reads TGTGCCAGCAGCGAACGACTAGCGGGAGGGCCATATGACACAGATACGCAGTATTTT. It is translated as CASSERLAGGPYDTDTQYF.

This clone was recorded only once. The genes are TRBV14 and TRBJ2-3, with 9 bases matching TRBD2. Trimming took 5 bases from V and 6 from J; bases not matched to a gene: 12. CDR3 length equals 16 residues. The germline gives CDR1 SGHDN, CDR2 FVKESK. In DNA, the CDR3 is TGTGCCAGCAGCTCTGGACTAGCGAGGACCCTCGATACGCAGTATTTT. It is translated as CASSSGLARTLDTQYF.

The rearrangement joins TRBV5-1 to TRBJ2-5; D remains ambiguous. CDR1 and CDR2 (germline): SGHRS, YFSETQ. CDR3 length equals 16 residues. Trimming pared 4 bases from V and 0 bases from J, leaving 16 bases between. CDR3 protein: CASSARGDSYQETQYF. CDR3 bases: TGCGCCAGCAGCGCTCGAGGAGATTCGTACCAAGAGACCCAGTACTTC.

The chain carries TRBV6-5 and TRBJ2-6; TRBD2 might be the D (6 bases). V lost 7 bases and J 1 base, leaving 8 bases between the germline ends. This CDR3 region has 14 residues. Per the germline V gene, CDR1 is MNHEY and CDR2 is SVGAGI. CDR3 sequence: CASKSGSGANVLTF. In nucleotides, the CDR3 is TGTGCCAGCAAAAGCGGGTCTGGGGCCAACGTCCTGACTTTC.

J is TRBJ1-1 and V is TRBV5-8; D is uncertain. V dropped 2 bases and J dropped 2 bases, with 16 bases sitting between them. The germline V gene encodes CDR1 SGHTS and CDR2 YDEGEE. CDR3 length: 16 residues. CDR3 amino acids: CASSFLTYSQNTEAFF. CDR3 DNA sequence: TGTGCCAGCAGCTTTCTTACTTACTCCCAAAACACTGAAGCTTTCTTT.

This chain connects TRBV28 to TRBJ2-1, with TRBD2 matching 12 bases. CDR3 length: 15 residues. Trimming at V came to 6 bases and at J to 9 bases, leaving 9 bases not matched to a gene. Germline V gene data show CDR1 as MDHEN and CDR2 as SYDVKM. CDR3 amino acids: CASRPPLAGGGEQFF. The CDR3 DNA is TGTGCCAGCAGACCCCCACTAGCGGGAGGAGGTGAGCAGTTCTTC.

V is TRBV24-1 and J is TRBJ2-7; TRBD1 matches at 7 bases. Germline V gene sequence: CDR1 KGHDR, CDR2 SFDVKD. This CDR3 region has 13 residues. The J segment lost 4 bases and the V segment lost 4 bases, leaving 3 bases of the junction unmatched. DNA of the CDR3: TGTGCCACCAGTGAGACGGGACAGTACGAGCAGTACTTC. Translated, it gives CATSETGQYEQYF.

The J gene is TRBJ1-5, the V gene TRBV21-1. TRBV21-1 has pseudogene status. The CDR3 contains 13 residues. The CDR3 loop reads CASSSGSNQPQHF. CDR3 in DNA: TGTGCCAGCAGCAGCGGGAGCAATCAGCCCCAGCATTTT.

This chain links TRBV2 with TRBJ1-5; D is ambiguous. Germline-derived CDR1 and CDR2 are SNHLY and FYNNEI. The V end lost 4 bases, the J end lost 4 bases, and 8 bases lay between the germline ends. This CDR3 spans 13 amino acids. CDR3 region: CASSAEANQPQHF. CDR3 coding DNA: TGTGCCAGCAGTGCAGAGGCAAATCAGCCCCAGCATTTT.

The genes are TRBV7-2 and TRBJ1-5; D is uncertain. Germline CDR1 reads SGHTA; CDR2 reads FQGNSA. CDR3 length: 14 residues. V shed 7 bases and J shed 5 bases, with 15 bases lying between them. CDR3 amino acids: CASTPSGRDQPQHF. Written as DNA, the CDR3 is TGTGCCAGCACCCCCTCCGGGAGGGATCAGCCCCAGCATTTT.

This chain joins TRBV7-8 and TRBJ2-1, with TRBD1 matching 8 bases. Germline CDR1 SGHVS, CDR2 FQNEAQ. V lost 7 bases, J lost 7 bases, and 12 bases stayed unmatched. This CDR3 comprises 15 residues. CDR3 coding DNA: TGTGCCAGCAAAACACAGGGGGTCGTCCTAAATGAGCAGTTCTTC. Its translation: CASKTQGVVLNEQFF.

The chain employs TRBV6-5 and TRBJ2-7; 7 bases align to TRBD1. In germline, CDR1 is MNHEY, CDR2 SVGAGI. V dropped 2 bases and J dropped 6; count of bases not matched to a gene: 7. This CDR3 is built from 14 residues. The CDR3 protein is CASSYPTGEGEQYF. CDR3 nucleotides: TGTGCCAGCAGTTACCCTACAGGGGAAGGCGAGCAGTACTTC.